The clone carrying this T cell receptor (beta chain) was counted a single time. As yet, its antigen is unknown. The record originates from a study of OX40 agonist ivuxolimab in advanced cancers. Background on the study: Patient treatment consisted of intravenous ivuxolimab administration every 2 weeks at 0.01 to 10 mg/kg. Regarding the study as a whole: Doses of 0.1 to 3.0 mg/kg were accompanied by clonal expansion of CD4+ and CD8+ blood T cells by week 6.

Only in-frame clones appear in the TCRdb table, and some are missing; sequencing was by immunoSEQ multiplex PCR. The table lists some 25,000 clones, just under 75% of them singletons. Germline assignment: CDR1 SGHVS and CDR2 FNYEAQ. The CDR3 totals 11 residues. The sequences come from CD4+ or CD8+ T cells sorted from blood, collected in a trial of the OX40 agonist ivuxolimab. V usage is TRBV7-6 and J usage is TRBJ1-1, with D unresolved. This receptor was identified in an adult with an advanced solid tumor such as melanoma, head and neck, liver or kidney cancer. The CDR3 protein is CAKQWGTEAFF. CDR3 in DNA: TGTGCTAAGCAGTGGGGAACTGAAGCTTTCTTT.